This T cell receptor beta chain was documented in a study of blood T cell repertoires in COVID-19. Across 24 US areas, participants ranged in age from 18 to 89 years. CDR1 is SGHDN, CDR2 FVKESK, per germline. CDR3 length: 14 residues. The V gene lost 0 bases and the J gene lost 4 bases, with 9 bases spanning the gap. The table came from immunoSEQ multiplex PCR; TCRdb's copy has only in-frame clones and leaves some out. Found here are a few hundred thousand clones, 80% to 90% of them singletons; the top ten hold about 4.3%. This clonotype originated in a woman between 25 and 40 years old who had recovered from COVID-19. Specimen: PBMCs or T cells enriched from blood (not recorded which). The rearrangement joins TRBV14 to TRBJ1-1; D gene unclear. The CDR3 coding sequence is TGTGCCAGCAGCCAAGACTGGGGAGGCACTGAAGCTTTCTTT. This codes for CASSQDWGGTEAFF. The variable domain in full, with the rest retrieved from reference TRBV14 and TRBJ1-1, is EAGVTQFPSHSVIEKGQTVTLRCDPISGHDNLYWYRRVMGKEIKFLLHFVKESKQDESGMPNNRFLAERTGGTYSTLKVQPAELEDSGVYFCASSQDWGGTEAFFGQGTRLTVV.